This T cell receptor (beta chain) was recorded in a study of T cell changes during pregnancy in multiple sclerosis. Profiled with immunoSEQ multiplex PCR; TCRdb holds only in-frame clones, not every one. This sample has 75,000 to 80,000 clones, with 93% found just once. Trimming at V came to 0 bases and at J to 5 bases, leaving 6 bases not matched to a gene. The CDR3 extends over 16 amino acids. Germline V gene lookup returns CDR1 SGDLS and CDR2 YYNGEE. The chain links TRBV9 to TRBJ2-2; 8 nucleotides agree with TRBD2. Sequencing used peripheral blood, obtained in the second trimester of pregnancy. The sequence derives from a female donor in good health, enrolled as a control in a pregnancy study. The CDR3 sequence: CASSVDAGGETGELFF. The CDR3 DNA sequence: TGTGCCAGCAGCGTAGATGCGGGGGGTGAGACCGGGGAGCTGTTTTTT.